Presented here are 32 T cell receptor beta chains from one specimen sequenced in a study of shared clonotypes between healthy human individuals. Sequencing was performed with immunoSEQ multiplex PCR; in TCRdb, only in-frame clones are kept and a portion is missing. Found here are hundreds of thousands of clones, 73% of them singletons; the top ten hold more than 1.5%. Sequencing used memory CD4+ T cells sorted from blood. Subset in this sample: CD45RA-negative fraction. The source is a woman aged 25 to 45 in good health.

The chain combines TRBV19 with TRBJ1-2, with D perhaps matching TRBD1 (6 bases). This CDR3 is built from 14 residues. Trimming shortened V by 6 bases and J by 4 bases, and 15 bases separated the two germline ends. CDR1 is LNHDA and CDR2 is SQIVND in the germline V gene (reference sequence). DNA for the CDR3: TGTGCCAGTAGACCGGACAGCTACGCCTATGGCTACACCTTC. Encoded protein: CASRPDSYAYGYTF.

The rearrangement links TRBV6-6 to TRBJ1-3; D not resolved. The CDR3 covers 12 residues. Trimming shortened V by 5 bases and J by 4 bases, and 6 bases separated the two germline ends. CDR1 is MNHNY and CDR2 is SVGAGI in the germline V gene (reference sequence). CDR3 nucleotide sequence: TGTGCCAGCAGTCCGAACGGAAACACCATATATTTT. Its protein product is CASSPNGNTIYF.

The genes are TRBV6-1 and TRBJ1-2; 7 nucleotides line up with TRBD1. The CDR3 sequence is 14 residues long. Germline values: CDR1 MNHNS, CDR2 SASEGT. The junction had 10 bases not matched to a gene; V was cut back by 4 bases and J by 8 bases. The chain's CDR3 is CASSGGTVPGGYTF. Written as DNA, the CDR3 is TGTGCCAGCAGTGGTGGGACAGTCCCGGGCGGCTACACCTTC.

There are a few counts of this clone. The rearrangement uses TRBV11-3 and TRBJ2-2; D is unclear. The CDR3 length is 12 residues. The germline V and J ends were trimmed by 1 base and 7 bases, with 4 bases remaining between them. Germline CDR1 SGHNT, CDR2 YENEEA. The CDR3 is CASSLGIGELFF. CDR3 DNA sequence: TGTGCCAGCAGCTTAGGGATCGGGGAGCTGTTTTTT. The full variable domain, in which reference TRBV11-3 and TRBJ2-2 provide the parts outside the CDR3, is EAGVVQSPRYKIIEKKQPVAFWCNPISGHNTLYWYLQNLGQGPELLIRYENEEAVDDSQLPKDRFSAERLKGVDSTLKIQPAELGDSAVYLCASSLGIGELFFGEGSRLTVL.

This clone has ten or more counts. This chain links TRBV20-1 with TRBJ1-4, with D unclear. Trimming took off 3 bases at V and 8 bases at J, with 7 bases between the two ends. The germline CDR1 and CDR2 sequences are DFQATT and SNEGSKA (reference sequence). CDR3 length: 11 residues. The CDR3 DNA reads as TGCAGTGCTAGCCTACAGGAAAAACTGTTTTTT. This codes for CSASLQEKLFF.

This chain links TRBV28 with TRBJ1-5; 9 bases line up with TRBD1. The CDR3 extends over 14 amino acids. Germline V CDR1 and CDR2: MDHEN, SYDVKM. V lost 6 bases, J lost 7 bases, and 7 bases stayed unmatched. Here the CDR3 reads CASRPGTGRQPQHF. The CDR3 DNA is TGTGCCAGCAGGCCCGGGACAGGGAGACAGCCCCAGCATTTT.

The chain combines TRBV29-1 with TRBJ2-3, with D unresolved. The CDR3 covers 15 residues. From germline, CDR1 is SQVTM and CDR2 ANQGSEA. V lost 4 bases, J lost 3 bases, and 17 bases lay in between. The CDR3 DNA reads TGCAGCGTTGTGGACCCACGAGGCGGAACAGATACGCAGTATTTT. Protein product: CSVVDPRGGTDTQYF.

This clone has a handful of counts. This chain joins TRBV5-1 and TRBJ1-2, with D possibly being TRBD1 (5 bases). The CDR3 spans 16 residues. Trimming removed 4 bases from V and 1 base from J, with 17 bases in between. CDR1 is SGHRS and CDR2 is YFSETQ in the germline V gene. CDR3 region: CASSIEPGPLNYGYTF. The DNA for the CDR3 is TGCGCCAGCAGCATAGAACCGGGACCACTTAACTATGGCTACACCTTC.

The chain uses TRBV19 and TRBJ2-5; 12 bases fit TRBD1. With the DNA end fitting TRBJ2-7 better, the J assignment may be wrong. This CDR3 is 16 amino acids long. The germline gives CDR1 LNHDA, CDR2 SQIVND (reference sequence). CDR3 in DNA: TGTGCCAGTAGTACGCCGGGACAGGGGGCGAAGAACGAGCAGTACTTC. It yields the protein CASSTPGQGAKNEQYF.

CDR3 DNA: TGCGCCAGCAGCCAATCAGGACAGGGGTCGAGTAGGTCTGAAGCTTTCTTT. Translated, it gives CASSQSGQGSSRSEAFF. The V call is TRBV4-1, the J call TRBJ1-1, with TRBD1 matching 9 bases. Trimming removed 2 bases from V and 6 bases from J; junction bases left unmatched: 13. The V gene's germline CDR1 is MGHRA and CDR2 YSYEKL. The CDR3 length is 17 residues.

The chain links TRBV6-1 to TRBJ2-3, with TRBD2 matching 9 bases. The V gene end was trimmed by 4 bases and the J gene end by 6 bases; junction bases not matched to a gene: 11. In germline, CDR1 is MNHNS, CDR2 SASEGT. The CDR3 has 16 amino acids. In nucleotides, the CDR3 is TGTGCCAGCAGTGGACAGGCGGGACTAGCATTGGATACGCAGTATTTT. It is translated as CASSGQAGLALDTQYF.

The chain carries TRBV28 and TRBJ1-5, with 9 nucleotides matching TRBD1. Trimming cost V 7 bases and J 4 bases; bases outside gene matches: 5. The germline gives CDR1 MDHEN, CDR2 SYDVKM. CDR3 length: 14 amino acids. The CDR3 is CASNIGTGNQPQHF. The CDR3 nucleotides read TGTGCCAGCAATATTGGGACAGGGAATCAGCCCCAGCATTTT.

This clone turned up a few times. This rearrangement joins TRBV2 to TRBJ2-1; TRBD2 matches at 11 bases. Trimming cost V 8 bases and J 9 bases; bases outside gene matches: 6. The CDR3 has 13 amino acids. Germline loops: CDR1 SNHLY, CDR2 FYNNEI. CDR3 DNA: TGTGCCAGCCGGCTAGCGGGAGGCGGTGAGCAGTTCTTC. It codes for CASRLAGGGEQFF. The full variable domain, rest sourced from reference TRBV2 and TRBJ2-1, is EPEVTQTPSHQVTQMGQEVILRCVPISNHLYFYWYRQILGQKVEFLVSFYNNEISEKSEIFDDQFSVERPDGSNFTLKIRSTKLEDSAMYFCASRLAGGGEQFFGPGTRLTVL.

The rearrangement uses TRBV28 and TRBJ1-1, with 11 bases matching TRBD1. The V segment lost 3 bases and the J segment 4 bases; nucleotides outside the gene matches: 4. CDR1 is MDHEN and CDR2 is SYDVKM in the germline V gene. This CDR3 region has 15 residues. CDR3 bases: TGTGCCAGCAGTTTTTCCGGGACAGGGGGCACTGAAGCTTTCTTT. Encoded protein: CASSFSGTGGTEAFF. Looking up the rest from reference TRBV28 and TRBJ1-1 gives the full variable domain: DVKVTQSSRYLVKRTGEKVFLECVQDMDHENMFWYRQDPGLGLRLIYFSYDVKMKEKGDIPEGYSVSREKKERFSLILESASTNQTSMYLCASSFSGTGGTEAFFGQGTRLTVV.

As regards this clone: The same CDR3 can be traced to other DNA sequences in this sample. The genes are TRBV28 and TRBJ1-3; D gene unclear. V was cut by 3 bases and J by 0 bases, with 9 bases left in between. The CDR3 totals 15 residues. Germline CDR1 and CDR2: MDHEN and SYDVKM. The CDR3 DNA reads TGTGCCAGCAGTTTGGGCCGATACTCTGGAAACACCATATATTTT. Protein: CASSLGRYSGNTIYF.

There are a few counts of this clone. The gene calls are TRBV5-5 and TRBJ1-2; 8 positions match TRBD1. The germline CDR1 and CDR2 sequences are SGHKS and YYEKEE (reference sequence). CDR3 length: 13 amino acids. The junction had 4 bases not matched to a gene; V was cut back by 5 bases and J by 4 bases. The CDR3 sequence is CASRRDRIYGYTF. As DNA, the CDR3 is TGTGCCAGCAGACGGGACAGGATCTATGGCTACACCTTC.

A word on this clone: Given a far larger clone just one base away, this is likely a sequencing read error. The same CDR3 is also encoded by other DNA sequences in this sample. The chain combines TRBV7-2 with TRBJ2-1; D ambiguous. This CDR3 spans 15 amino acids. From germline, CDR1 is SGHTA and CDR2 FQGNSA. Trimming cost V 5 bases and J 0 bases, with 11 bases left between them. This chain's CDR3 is CASSPQRDSYNEQFF. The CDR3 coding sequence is TGTGCCAGCAGCCCCCAGCGAGACTCCTACAATGAGCAGTTCTTC.

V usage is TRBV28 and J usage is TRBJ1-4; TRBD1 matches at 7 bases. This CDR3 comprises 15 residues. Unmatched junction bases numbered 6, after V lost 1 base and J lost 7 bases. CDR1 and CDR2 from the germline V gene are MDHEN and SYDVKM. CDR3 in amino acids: CASSLYPQGGEKLFF. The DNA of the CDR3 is TGTGCCAGCAGTTTATATCCGCAGGGGGGTGAAAAACTGTTTTTT. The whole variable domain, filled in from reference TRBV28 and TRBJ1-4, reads DVKVTQSSRYLVKRTGEKVFLECVQDMDHENMFWYRQDPGLGLRLIYFSYDVKMKEKGDIPEGYSVSREKKERFSLILESASTNQTSMYLCASSLYPQGGEKLFFGSGTQLSVL.

The CDR3 loop is CASRAGRGANVLTF. For the CDR3, the DNA is TGTGCCAGCAGGGCTGGGCGTGGGGCCAACGTCCTGACTTTC. The V call is TRBV6-1, the J call TRBJ2-6; D gene uncertain. V lost 6 bases and J 3 bases, leaving 9 bases between the germline ends. The length of the CDR3 is 14 residues. Germline assignment: CDR1 MNHNS and CDR2 SASEGT.

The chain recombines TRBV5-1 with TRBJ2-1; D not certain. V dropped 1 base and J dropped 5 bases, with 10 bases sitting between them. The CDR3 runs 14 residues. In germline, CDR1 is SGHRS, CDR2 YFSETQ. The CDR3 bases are TGCGCCAGCAGCTTGCCTTCGGTGCACAATGAGCAGTTCTTC. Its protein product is CASSLPSVHNEQFF.

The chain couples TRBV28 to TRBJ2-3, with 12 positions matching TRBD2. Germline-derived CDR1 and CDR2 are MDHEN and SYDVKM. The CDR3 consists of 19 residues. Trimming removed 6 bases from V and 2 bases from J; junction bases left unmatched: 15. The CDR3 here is CASSQPGLAGGYYTDTQYF. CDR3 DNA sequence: TGTGCCAGCAGCCAACCGGGACTAGCGGGTGGGTACTACACAGATACGCAGTATTTT.

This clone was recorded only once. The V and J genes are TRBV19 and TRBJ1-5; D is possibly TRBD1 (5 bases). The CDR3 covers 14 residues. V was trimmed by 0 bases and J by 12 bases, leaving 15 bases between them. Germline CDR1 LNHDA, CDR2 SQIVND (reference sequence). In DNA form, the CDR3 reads TGTGCCAGTAGTATAGATTTGACGGGGACCCGCCAGCATTTT. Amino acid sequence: CASSIDLTGTRQHF. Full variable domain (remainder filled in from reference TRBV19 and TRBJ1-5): DGGITQSPKYLFRKEGQNVTLSCEQNLNHDAMYWYRQDPGQGLRLIYYSQIVNDFQKGDIAEGYSVSREKKESFPLTVTSAQKNPTAFYLCASSIDLTGTRQHFGDGTRLSIL.

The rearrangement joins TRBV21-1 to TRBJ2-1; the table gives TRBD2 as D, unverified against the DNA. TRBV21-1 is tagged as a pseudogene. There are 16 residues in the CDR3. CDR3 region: CASPLRGGHSYNEQFF. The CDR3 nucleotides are TGTGCCAGCCCCTTAAGGGGGGGCCATTCCTACAATGAGCAGTTCTTC.

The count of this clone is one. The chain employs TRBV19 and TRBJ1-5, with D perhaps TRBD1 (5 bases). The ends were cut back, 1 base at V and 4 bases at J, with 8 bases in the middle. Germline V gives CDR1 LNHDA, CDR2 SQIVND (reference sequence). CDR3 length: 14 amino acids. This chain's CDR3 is CASSIGGTNQPQHF. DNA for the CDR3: TGTGCCAGTAGTATAGGAGGGACTAATCAGCCCCAGCATTTT.

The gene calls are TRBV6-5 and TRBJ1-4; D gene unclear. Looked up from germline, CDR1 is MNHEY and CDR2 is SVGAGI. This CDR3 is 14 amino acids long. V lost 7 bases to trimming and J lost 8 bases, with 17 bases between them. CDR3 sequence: CASKRAGYGEKLFF. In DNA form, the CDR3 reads TGTGCCAGCAAGCGGGCCGGGTACGGAGAAAAACTGTTTTTT.

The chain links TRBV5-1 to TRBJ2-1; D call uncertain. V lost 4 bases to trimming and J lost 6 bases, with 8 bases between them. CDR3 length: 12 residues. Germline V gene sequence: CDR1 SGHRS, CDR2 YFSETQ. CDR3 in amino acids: CASSRNFNEQFF. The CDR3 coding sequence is TGCGCCAGCAGCCGAAACTTCAATGAGCAGTTCTTC. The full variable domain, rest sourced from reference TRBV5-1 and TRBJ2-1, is KAGVTQTPRYLIKTRGQQVTLSCSPISGHRSVSWYQQTPGQGLQFLFEYFSETQRNKGNFPGRFSGRQFSNSRSEMNVSTLELGDSALYLCASSRNFNEQFFGPGTRLTVL.

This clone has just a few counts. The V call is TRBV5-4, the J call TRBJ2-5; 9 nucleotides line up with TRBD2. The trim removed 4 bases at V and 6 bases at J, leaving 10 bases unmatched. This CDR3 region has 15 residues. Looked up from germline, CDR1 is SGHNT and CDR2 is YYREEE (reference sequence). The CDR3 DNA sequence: TGTGCCAGCAGCGGGGTTAGCGGGAGAGGACAGACCCAGTACTTC. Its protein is CASSGVSGRGQTQYF.

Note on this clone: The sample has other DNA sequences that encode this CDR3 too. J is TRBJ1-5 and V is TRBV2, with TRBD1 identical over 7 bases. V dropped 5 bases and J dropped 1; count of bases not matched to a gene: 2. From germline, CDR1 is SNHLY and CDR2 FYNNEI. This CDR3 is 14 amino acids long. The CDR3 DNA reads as TGTGCCAGCAGTCGACAGGGAAGCAATCAGCCCCAGCATTTT. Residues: CASSRQGSNQPQHF.

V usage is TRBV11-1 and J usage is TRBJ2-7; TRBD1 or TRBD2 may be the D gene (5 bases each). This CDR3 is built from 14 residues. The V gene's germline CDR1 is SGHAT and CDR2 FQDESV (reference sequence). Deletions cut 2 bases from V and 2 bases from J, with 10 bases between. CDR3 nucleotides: TGTGCCAGCAGCTTATTTCAGGGACCCTACGAGCAGTACTTC. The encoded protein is CASSLFQGPYEQYF.

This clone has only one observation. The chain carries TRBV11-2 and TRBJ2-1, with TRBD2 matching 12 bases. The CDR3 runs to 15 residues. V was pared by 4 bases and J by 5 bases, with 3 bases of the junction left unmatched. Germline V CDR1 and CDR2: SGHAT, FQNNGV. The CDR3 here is CASSSWTSGNNEQFF. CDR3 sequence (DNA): TGTGCCAGCAGCTCATGGACTAGCGGGAACAATGAGCAGTTCTTC.

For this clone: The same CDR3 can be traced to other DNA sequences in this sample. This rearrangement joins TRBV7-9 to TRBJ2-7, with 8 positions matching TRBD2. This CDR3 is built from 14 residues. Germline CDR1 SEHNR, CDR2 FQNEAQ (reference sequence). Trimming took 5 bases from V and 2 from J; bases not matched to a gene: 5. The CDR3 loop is CASSPTGGTYEQYF. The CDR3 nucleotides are TGTGCCAGCAGCCCCACGGGGGGGACCTACGAGCAGTACTTC.

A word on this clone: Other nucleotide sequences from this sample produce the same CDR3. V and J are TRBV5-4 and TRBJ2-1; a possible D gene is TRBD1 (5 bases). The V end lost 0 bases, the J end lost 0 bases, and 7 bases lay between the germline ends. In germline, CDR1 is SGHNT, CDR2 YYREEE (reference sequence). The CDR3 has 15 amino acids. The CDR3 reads CASSLGTSSYNEQFF. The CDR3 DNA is TGTGCCAGCAGCTTGGGGACAAGCTCCTACAATGAGCAGTTCTTC.